One and the same sample provided the 17 T cell receptor beta chains below, sequenced in a study of response to subunit inactivated influenza vaccine. TCRdb re-called the RT-PCR reads through MiXCR, storing one row per CDR3 protein. The sample has around 250,000 distinct CDR3 sequences; 12% are singletons. The material sequenced was non-naive T cells sorted from PBMCs, taken 14 to 15 days before vaccination. These receptors were obtained from a man aged 45-60 years who received an inactivated influenza vaccine.

This clonotype was detected only a few times. V gene TRBV11-2 combines with J gene TRBJ2-1; D is unresolved. Germline CDR1 reads SGHAT; CDR2 reads FQNNGV. The CDR3 loop spans 15 amino acids. Between the trimmed V and J ends, which lost 2 bases and 4 bases, there was a span of 12 bases. This CDR3 reads CASSLSQSHYNEQFF. The CDR3 DNA reads TGTGCCAGCAGCTTAAGCCAGTCTCATTACAATGAGCAGTTCTTC.

The chain uses TRBV18 and TRBJ2-2; tentative D call: TRBD1 (6 bases). The CDR3 runs 18 residues. The germline V gene encodes CDR1 KGHSH and CDR2 LQKENI. V gave up 3 bases and J gave up 0 bases, with 17 bases separating them. The CDR3 spells CASSPLPPTGANTGELFF. The CDR3 DNA follows: TGTGCCAGCTCACCCCTTCCACCGACAGGCGCGAACACCGGGGAGCTGTTTTTT.

This clonotype came up many times. V is TRBV14 and J is TRBJ1-1; no firm D call. The germline gives CDR1 SGHDN, CDR2 FVKESK. The V and J ends lost 5 bases and 1 base respectively, with 5 bases between them. There are 12 residues in the CDR3. The CDR3 coding sequence is TGTGCCAGCAGCAAACAGAACACTGAAGCTTTCTTT. Its translation: CASSKQNTEAFF.

This clonotype appeared a few times. V is TRBV3-1 and J is TRBJ2-1, with D perhaps matching TRBD1 (5 bases). The germline V and J ends were trimmed by 4 bases and 3 bases, with 13 bases remaining between them. Germline CDR1 and CDR2: LGHDT and YNNKEL (reference sequence). The CDR3 has 15 amino acids. CDR3 DNA: TGTGCCAGCAGCCTCTCGCGACAGATCTACAATGAGCAGTTCTTC. Its protein is CASSLSRQIYNEQFF.

The rearrangement links TRBV7-9 to TRBJ1-1; no firm D call. The CDR3 loop spans 12 amino acids. The germline V gene has CDR1 SEHNR and CDR2 FQNEAQ (reference sequence). V lost 8 bases and J 11 bases, leaving 18 bases between the germline ends. CDR3 residues: CASSHRVGNAFF. The CDR3 DNA follows: TGTGCCAGCTCACACCGGGTGGGCAACGCTTTCTTT. The variable domain in full, completed from reference TRBV7-9 and TRBJ1-1, reads DTGVSQNPRHKITKRGQNVTFRCDPISEHNRLYWYRQTLGQGPEFLTYFQNEAQLEKSRLLSDRFSAERPKGSFSTLEIQRTEQGDSAMYLCASSHRVGNAFFGQGTRLTVV.

This clonotype was seen a few times. The chain combines TRBV4-2 with TRBJ1-6; no reliable D call. The CDR3 spans 15 residues. V shed 0 bases and J shed 9 bases, with 12 bases lying between them. Germline V gene data show CDR1 as LGHNA and CDR2 as YNFKEQ. The CDR3 reads CASSQDPSLGSPLHF. The DNA for the CDR3 is TGTGCCAGCAGCCAAGATCCCAGTCTTGGTTCACCCCTCCACTTT.

The V and J genes are TRBV7-2 and TRBJ2-1; TRBD2 matches at 11 bases. The CDR3 sequence is 15 residues long. The J segment lost 8 bases and the V segment lost 4 bases, leaving 7 bases of the junction unmatched. The germline V gene encodes CDR1 SGHTA and CDR2 FQGNSA. CDR3 in DNA: TGTGCCAGCAGCTCCAATAGCGGGGGGGGCTATGAGCAGTTCTTC. This gives the protein CASSSNSGGGYEQFF.

This clonotype has just a few counts. J is TRBJ1-3 and V is TRBV20-1, with TRBD1 matching over 8 bases. This CDR3 has 14 amino acids. With 3 bases clipped from V and 5 bases from J, the junction kept 6 bases outside the gene matches. Germline CDR1 reads DFQATT; CDR2 reads SNEGSKA (reference sequence). CDR3 residues: CSASGRQGRNTIYF. As DNA, the CDR3 is TGCAGTGCTAGTGGCCGACAGGGGCGAAACACCATATATTTT.

The CDR3 DNA is TGTGCCATCAGTGGGACAGTTCACGGGGAGCTGTTTTTT. The encoded protein is CAISGTVHGELFF. The chain carries TRBV10-3 and TRBJ2-2; a possible D gene is TRBD1 (6 bases). CDR1 ENHRY and CDR2 SYGVKD come from the germline V gene. Trimming left V 4 bases short and J 7 bases short, with 10 bases between. CDR3 size: 13 residues.

This clonotype was found a few times. V and J are TRBV6-5 and TRBJ2-5; 11 positions match TRBD2. V shed 0 bases and J 5 bases; nucleotides not matched to a gene: 5. There are 16 residues in the CDR3. Germline V gene data show CDR1 as MNHEY and CDR2 as SVGAGI. The CDR3 reads CASSYSGTSGQETQYF. CDR3 DNA sequence: TGTGCCAGCAGTTACTCCGGGACTAGCGGACAGGAGACCCAGTACTTC.

There are many counts of this clonotype. The V and J genes are TRBV6-1 and TRBJ1-6; TRBD1 agrees at 7 bases. This CDR3 has 13 amino acids. Germline V gene sequence: CDR1 MNHNS, CDR2 SASEGT. V was clipped by 7 bases and J by 9 bases; unmatched bases: 6. CDR3 in amino acids: CASIDRAGSPLHF. DNA of the CDR3: TGTGCCAGCATCGACAGGGCAGGTTCACCCCTCCACTTT.

This clonotype was recorded at least ten times. V gene TRBV6-1 combines with J gene TRBJ1-5, with TRBD1 matching 7 bases. The CDR3 runs to 16 residues. Germline V gene lookup returns CDR1 MNHNS and CDR2 SASEGT. Losses at the gene ends were 2 bases for V and 2 bases for J; bases not matched to a gene: 6. CDR3 nucleotide sequence: TGTGCCAGCAGTGAACCGACAGGGATGGGCAATCAGCCCCAGCATTTT. Protein sequence: CASSEPTGMGNQPQHF.

This clonotype was recorded many times. The V gene is TRBV7-2, the J gene TRBJ2-2; no firm D call. V was cut by 1 base and J by 7 bases, with 4 bases left in between. From germline, CDR1 is SGHTA and CDR2 FQGNSA. The CDR3 sequence is 12 residues long. The CDR3 region has the DNA TGTGCCAGCAGCTTAGAAGTCGGGGAGCTGTTTTTT. It yields the protein CASSLEVGELFF.

The chain is built from TRBV28 and TRBJ2-3; 8 bases are a match to TRBD1. CDR3 length equals 16 residues. The germline CDR1 and CDR2 sequences are MDHEN and SYDVKM. V dropped 5 bases and J dropped 4; count of bases not matched to a gene: 11. The CDR3 spells CASSITGTGSPDTQYF. The CDR3 bases are TGTGCCAGCAGTATAACCGGGACAGGTAGTCCAGATACGCAGTATTTT.

This clonotype was picked up a small number of times. The J gene is TRBJ1-6, the V gene TRBV16; the match to TRBD1 covers 7 bases. V lost 4 bases, J lost 0 bases, and 9 bases stayed unmatched. The CDR3 runs 18 residues. CDR1 and CDR2 from the germline V gene are KGHSY and FQNENV. Here the CDR3 DNA reads TGTGCCAGCAGCCCCTTGGACAGGTCGAGCTCCTATAATTCACCCCTCCACTTT. Protein product: CASSPLDRSSSYNSPLHF.

There are many counts of this clonotype. The chain couples TRBV7-2 to TRBJ2-3; tentative D call: TRBD1 (6 bases). CDR1 and CDR2 from the germline V gene are SGHTA and FQGNSA. The V and J ends lost 4 bases and 6 bases respectively, with 14 bases between them. This CDR3 contains 14 residues. The CDR3 coding sequence is TGTGCCAGCAGCTATGCAGGGGTCGGGGATACGCAGTATTTT. This codes for CASSYAGVGDTQYF.

CDR3 DNA sequence: TGTGCCAGCAGTTTAGCGGCTATAGCCAAAAACATTCAGTACTTC. As protein: CASSLAAIAKNIQYF. The chain is built from TRBV12-3 or TRBV12-4 and TRBJ2-4; D is undetermined. V lost 0 bases and J 0 bases, leaving 6 bases between the germline ends. The CDR3 has 15 residues.